The 10 T cell receptor beta chains in this list originate from one sample, sequenced in a study of T cells in Graves' hyperthyroidism and ophthalmopathy. RNA transcripts were the template for amplifying TCR beta CDR3 regions. The HTBI primer set drove a first-round RT-PCR of the TCR CDR3. One entry per CDR3 protein results from TCRdb running MiXCR on the multiplex PCR reads. The sample holds about 300,000 distinct CDR3 sequences; about an eighth are singletons and the top ten take approximately 7.9%. The sample was blood. The receptors stem from a middle-aged woman with Graves' hyperthyroidism.

This clonotype was counted only a few times. The gene calls are TRBV7-6 and TRBJ2-1, with a tentative D call TRBD2 (5 bases). Germline CDR1 is SGHVS and CDR2 is FNYEAQ. CDR3 length: 16 residues. V lost 6 bases and J lost 0, with 15 bases in between. The CDR3 is CASRPSSASSYNEQFF. CDR3 bases: TGTGCCAGCAGACCGAGTAGCGCTAGCTCCTACAATGAGCAGTTCTTC.

This clonotype was observed many times. The V and J genes are TRBV11-2 and TRBJ2-7; possibly TRBD2 for D (6 bases). CDR3 length: 14 residues. V was pared by 3 bases and J by 2 bases, with 11 bases between. Germline assignment: CDR1 SGHAT and CDR2 FQNNGV. CDR3 protein: CASSFRLDTYEQYF. CDR3 nucleotides: TGTGCCAGCAGCTTTAGACTAGATACCTACGAGCAGTACTTC.

This clonotype appeared many times. The chain recombines TRBV12-3 or TRBV12-4 with TRBJ1-1, with D tentatively TRBD1 (6 bases). Between the trimmed V and J ends, which lost 1 base and 11 bases, there was a span of 8 bases. CDR3 length: 11 amino acids. The CDR3 here is CASSLGGPAFF. CDR3 in DNA: TGTGCCAGCAGTTTAGGGGGGCCTGCTTTCTTT.

This clonotype was detected many times. This rearrangement joins TRBV20-1 to TRBJ2-5; 11 bases fit TRBD2. The V and J ends lost 6 bases and 2 bases, in that order; junction bases with no gene match: 8. Germline V gene lookup returns CDR1 DFQATT and CDR2 SNEGSKA (reference sequence). The CDR3 length is 15 residues. The CDR3 reads CSAVGLAGTQETQYF. Here the CDR3 DNA reads TGCAGTGCGGTCGGACTAGCGGGTACTCAAGAGACCCAGTACTTC.

This clonotype was seen at least ten times. The chain carries TRBV30 and TRBJ1-1; 7 bases map to TRBD1. V lost 0 bases, J lost 1 base, and 5 bases stayed unmatched. The germline CDR1 and CDR2 sequences are GTSNPN and SVGIG (reference sequence). This CDR3 spans 15 amino acids. Here the CDR3 reads CAWSVGQRENTEAFF. CDR3 bases: TGTGCCTGGAGTGTGGGACAGAGAGAGAACACTGAAGCTTTCTTT.

The chain uses TRBV2 and TRBJ1-4; TRBD1 is a possible D gene (6 bases). CDR3 size: 13 residues. CDR1 and CDR2 from the germline V gene are SNHLY and FYNNEI. Trimming removed 7 bases at V and 5 bases at J, with 11 bases between. The CDR3 region has the DNA TGTGCCAGCACGGGCCAGGGGAATGAAAAACTGTTTTTT. Translated, it gives CASTGQGNEKLFF.

This clonotype was seen a handful of times. The chain couples TRBV29-1 to TRBJ2-2, with TRBD2 matching 7 bases. The V and J ends lost 8 bases and 0 bases, in that order; junction bases with no gene match: 3. The CDR3 has 13 amino acids. The germline V gene has CDR1 SQVTM and CDR2 ANQGSEA. CDR3 loop: CSRAGSNTGELFF. CDR3 DNA: TGCAGCAGAGCGGGGTCGAACACCGGGGAGCTGTTTTTT.

This clonotype was seen at least ten times. In DNA, the CDR3 is TGTGCCACCAGCAGGGTCGGGCTGGGCTGGGACACTGAAGCTTTCTTT. Its protein product is CATSRVGLGWDTEAFF. The genes are TRBV15 and TRBJ1-1; D call uncertain. This CDR3 has 16 residues. Germline loops: CDR1 LNHNV, CDR2 YYDKDF (reference sequence). V lost 3 bases and J lost 3, with 17 bases in between.

This clonotype was counted at least ten times. This rearrangement joins TRBV6-1 to TRBJ2-5; 8 positions agree with TRBD2. The V and J ends lost 5 bases and 2 bases, in that order; junction bases with no gene match: 7. There are 15 residues in the CDR3. Per germline, CDR1 MNHNS and CDR2 SASEGT. The DNA of the CDR3 is TGTGCCAGCAGTCGGGGGGGTTTCGGGCAAGAGACCCAGTACTTC. Protein product: CASSRGGFGQETQYF.

This clonotype was seen many times. The gene calls are TRBV24-1 and TRBJ2-1; 15 bases fit TRBD2. Germline V gives CDR1 KGHDR, CDR2 SFDVKD. The length of the CDR3 is 21 residues. The V gene end was trimmed by 2 bases and the J gene end by 1 base; junction bases not matched to a gene: 11. In DNA form, the CDR3 reads TGTGCCACCAGTGATTCGAGGGGGGGGACTAGCGGGAGGCCGTCCTACAATGAGCAGTTCTTC. Translated, it gives CATSDSRGGTSGRPSYNEQFF.